This entry features one T cell receptor beta chain sequence. The sample originates from a study of PD-L1 blockade in urothelial cancer. About the study: Patients went on atezolizumab around 2014, receiving 1,200 mg intravenously every 3 weeks.

Indicated time point: peripheral blood 6 weeks after treatment start. Sequenced by immunoSEQ multiplex PCR; TCRdb stores in-frame clones only, minus some. The table shows 48,000 or so clones, with around 80% occurring only once. This clonotype originated in a man between 65 and 85 years old with urothelial cancer. This specimen consisted of PBMCs, obtained around atezolizumab (anti-PD-L1) treatment.

CDR3 in amino acids: CAGGGGTLNNEQFF. CDR3 sequence (DNA): TGTGCCGGGGGGGGAGGGACTTTAAACAATGAGCAGTTCTTC. The chain joins TRBV30 to TRBJ2-1, with 7 nucleotides matching TRBD2. CDR1 GTSNPN and CDR2 SVGIG come from the germline V gene (reference sequence). Losses at the gene ends were 8 bases for V and 5 bases for J; bases not matched to a gene: 12. The CDR3 loop spans 14 amino acids.